This TCR beta chain was retrieved from a study of CD8 T cells in ankylosing spondylitis. MiXCR was run by TCRdb on the 5' RACE reads, yielding one entry per CDR3 protein. This sample has 300,000 to 350,000 distinct CDR3 sequences, with more than 20% found just once. This clonotype occurred a few times. Germline values: CDR1 MRHNA, CDR2 SNTAGT. CDR3 length: 13 amino acids. After removal of 5 bases from V and 5 bases from J, the junction contained 5 bases not matched to a gene. The TCR comes from a female donor with ankylosing spondylitis or in good health (not recorded which). The chain joins TRBV6-4 to TRBJ1-1, with 7 bases matching TRBD1. The material sequenced was blood, either unsorted or a sorted T cell fraction (not recorded which). CDR3 residues: CASSSDRRTEAFF. As DNA, the CDR3 is TGTGCCAGCAGTTCGGACAGGCGGACTGAAGCTTTCTTT.